A selection of T cell receptor beta chains follows, all from one sample in a study of T cells after yellow fever vaccination. TCRdb recomputed calls from the 5' RACE reads with MiXCR, one row per CDR3 protein. Of hundreds of thousands of distinct CDR3 sequences listed, 13% are singletons. This specimen was PBMCs, taken on the day of the yellow fever booster vaccination. The receptors originated from a young man who received the YFV17D yellow fever vaccine. Both conserved end residues are part of each CDR3. A D gene is named only where the DNA matches it firmly. Clone size is shown for a subset of rows, as once, few, many or a class of expanded clone.

>-|-|TRBV6-5|TRBJ2-1
CASSLGADNEQFF
TGTGCCAGCAGTTTGGGGGCCGACAATGAGCAGTTCTTC
>few|TRBD1|TRBV5-5|TRBJ2-1
CASSARTGIGSYNEQFF
TGTGCCAGCAGCGCCAGGACAGGGATTGGCTCCTACAATGAGCAGTTCTTC
>few|-|TRBV20-1|TRBJ2-3
CSAKSGVTDTQYF
TGCAGTGCTAAGTCGGGAGTCACAGATACGCAGTATTTT
>many|-|TRBV7-8|TRBJ2-3
CVSRGHSIAEADTQYF
TGTGTTTCGCGGGGGCACAGTATAGCGGAGGCAGATACGCAGTATTTT
>-|TRBD2|TRBV25-1|TRBJ2-1
CASSEYGLAGDNEQFF
TGTGCCAGCAGTGAATACGGGCTAGCGGGAGATAATGAGCAGTTCTTC
>-|-|TRBV30|TRBJ1-1
CAWSVNSMNTEAFF
TGTGCCTGGAGTGTAAACTCAATGAACACTGAAGCTTTCTTT
>few|TRBD2|TRBV6-5|TRBJ2-7
CASSYAASGTYEQYF
TGTGCCAGCAGTTATGCGGCTAGCGGAACCTACGAGCAGTACTTC
>few|-|TRBV12-3/TRBV12-4|TRBJ1-3
CASSLAARTIYF
TGTGCCAGCAGTTTAGCTGCTCGTACCATATATTTT
>many|TRBD1|TRBV11-2|TRBJ2-1
CASSSGGVHNEQFF
TGTGCCAGCAGCTCAGGGGGCGTCCACAATGAGCAGTTCTTC
>few|-|TRBV15|TRBJ2-1
CATSRYTGEEFF
TGTGCCACCAGCAGATACACAGGGGAGGAGTTCTTC
>few|-|TRBV9|TRBJ1-1
CASSVTDEGGTEAFF
TGTGCCAGCAGCGTAACAGATGAGGGTGGCACTGAAGCTTTCTTT
>few|TRBD2|TRBV18|TRBJ2-3
CASSPGKRESLTDTQYF
TGTGCCAGCTCACCGGGGAAGCGGGAGTCGCTCACAGATACGCAGTATTTT
>once|-|TRBV6-4|TRBJ2-3
CASSPEGTTSSDTQYF
TGTGCCAGCAGTCCTGAGGGGACCACGTCCTCTGATACGCAGTATTTT
>-|-|TRBV20-1|TRBJ2-1
CSARGGPGQFF
TGCAGTGCTAGGGGGGGACCGGGGCAGTTCTTC
>-|-|TRBV5-1|TRBJ1-6
CASSSDSNSPLHF
TGCGCCAGCAGCTCCGACAGCAATTCACCCCTCCACTTT
>few|-|TRBV18|TRBJ2-7
CASSPQDRRSYEQYF
TGTGCCAGCTCACCTCAGGACAGAAGATCCTACGAGCAGTACTTC
>few|-|TRBV20-1|TRBJ1-6
CSASLEASVEPLHF
TGCAGTGCTAGTCTTGAGGCCAGCGTGGAGCCCCTCCACTTT
>-|-|TRBV20-1|TRBJ2-3
CSAPFLSVADTQYF
TGCAGTGCCCCATTTCTTAGCGTTGCAGATACGCAGTATTTT
>-|-|TRBV7-6|TRBJ1-1
CASSQERTGLTEAFF
TGTGCCAGCAGCCAAGAACGGACGGGGCTTACTGAAGCTTTCTTT
>many|-|TRBV12-3/TRBV12-4|TRBJ2-6
CASRDSGANVLTF
TGTGCCAGCCGGGACTCTGGGGCCAACGTCCTGACTTTC
>-|TRBD2|TRBV10-1|TRBJ2-5
CASSESSGSETQYF
TGCGCCAGCAGTGAGTCTAGCGGGAGCGAGACCCAGTACTTC
>few|-|TRBV6-5|TRBJ1-2
CASSLMTSYGYTF
TGTGCCAGCAGTTTGATGACGAGCTATGGCTATACCTTC
>many|TRBD1|TRBV13|TRBJ1-2
CASSPYRGQDYGYTF
TGTGCCAGCAGCCCCTACCGCGGACAGGACTATGGCTACACCTTC
>-|TRBD2|TRBV18|TRBJ2-6
CASSLTSGASGANVLTF
TGTGCCAGCTCACTAACTAGCGGGGCGTCTGGGGCCAACGTCCTGACTTTC
>many|TRBD1|TRBV14|TRBJ2-1
CASSLDRVYNEQFF
TGTGCCAGCAGCCTAGACAGGGTTTACAATGAGCAGTTCTTC
>-|-|TRBV29-1|TRBJ2-3
CSAHVGNADTQYF
TGCAGCGCACACGTGGGTAATGCAGATACGCAGTATTTT
>few|-|TRBV10-3|TRBJ2-1
CAITGSLDNEQFF
TGTGCCATCACGGGGTCCTTAGACAATGAGCAGTTCTTC
>few|TRBD1|TRBV6-2/TRBV6-3|TRBJ2-3
CASSYSGQGLADTQYF
TGTGCCAGCAGTTACTCCGGACAGGGTCTAGCAGATACGCAGTATTTT
>-|TRBD2|TRBV15|TRBJ2-5
CATSRAGGVKETQYF
TGTGCCACCAGCAGAGCCGGGGGGGTAAAAGAGACCCAGTACTTC
>few|TRBD2|TRBV7-3|TRBJ2-1
CASSLTGTSGSAVYNEQFF
TGTGCCAGCAGCCTTACCGGGACTAGCGGGAGTGCGGTCTACAATGAGCAGTTCTTC
>-|-|TRBV24-1|TRBJ2-1
CATSDLAQGRINEQFF
TGTGCCACCAGTGATTTGGCTCAGGGGAGGATCAATGAGCAGTTCTTC
>few|-|TRBV15|TRBJ2-2
CATSRDTGTGELFF
TGTGCCACCAGCAGAGATACAGGGACCGGGGAGCTGTTTTTT
>few|-|TRBV12-3/TRBV12-4|TRBJ1-4
CASSLFWGGTNEKLFF
TGTGCCAGCAGTTTGTTCTGGGGGGGAACTAATGAAAAACTGTTTTTT
>-|TRBD1|TRBV7-2|TRBJ2-7
CASSYRQGRYEQNF
TGTGCCAGCAGTTACCGACAGGGGAGGTACGAGCAGAACTTC
>few|-|TRBV2|TRBJ1-2
CASSEGDTYGYTF
TGTGCCAGCAGTGAAGGGGACACCTATGGCTACACCTTC
>-|-|TRBV18|TRBJ2-7
CASSPPLGWYEQYF
TGTGCCAGCTCACCACCGTTGGGGTGGTACGAGCAGTACTTC
>few|-|TRBV12-3/TRBV12-4|TRBJ2-3
CASSLRLAPTDTQYF
TGTGCCAGCAGTTTACGGTTAGCGCCCACAGATACGCAGTATTTT
>-|-|TRBV20-1|TRBJ2-5
CSARDWGKEETQYF
TGCAGTGCGAGGGACTGGGGGAAGGAAGAGACCCAGTACTTC
>-|-|TRBV15|TRBJ2-7
CATSRDPPAGSCEQYF
TGTGCCACCAGCAGAGATCCACCGGCGGGATCCTGCGAGCAGTACTTC
>few|-|TRBV20-1|TRBJ2-5
CSAPRGTLGTQYF
TGCAGTGCCCCCCGAGGAACGTTAGGGACCCAGTACTTC
>-|TRBD2|TRBV3-1|TRBJ2-5
CASSQGGGFDHSF
TGTGCCAGCAGCCAAGGGGGGGGTTTTGACCATTCCTTC
>few|-|TRBV7-2|TRBJ2-7
CASSQRPGATEQYF
TGTGCCAGCAGCCAGAGACCGGGGGCGACCGAGCAGTACTTC
>many|-|TRBV11-2|TRBJ2-3
CASSLGPGKPSEYF
TGTGCCAGCAGCTTGGGGCCGGGGAAACCGTCGGAGTATTTT
>few|-|TRBV7-9|TRBJ2-5
CASSLDGVETQYF
TGTGCCAGCAGCCTCGACGGGGTTGAGACCCAGTACTTC
>-|TRBD1|TRBV5-1|TRBJ2-1
CASSPTPRTGAHSGEQFF
TGCGCCAGCAGCCCGACCCCCAGGACAGGGGCTCATTCGGGGGAGCAGTTCTTC
>many|-|TRBV9|TRBJ2-5
CASSLGTVPQETQYF
TGTGCCAGCAGCCTCGGGACGGTCCCCCAAGAGACCCAGTACTTC
>-|-|TRBV5-5|TRBJ2-2
CASSLLRANTGELFF
TGTGCCAGCAGCCTTCTTAGGGCAAACACCGGGGAGCTGTTTTTT
>few|-|TRBV11-3|TRBJ2-2
CASSPTAGTTGELFF
TGTGCCAGCAGCCCCACGGCTGGGACAACCGGGGAGCTGTTTTTT
>few|-|TRBV6-1|TRBJ2-1
CASNNLEGAKNEQFF
TGTGCCAGCAACAACTTGGAGGGAGCTAAGAATGAGCAGTTCTTC
>few|TRBD2|TRBV7-6|TRBJ2-7
CASRKGLEVSYEQYF
TGTGCCAGCAGAAAAGGACTAGAAGTTTCCTACGAGCAGTACTTC